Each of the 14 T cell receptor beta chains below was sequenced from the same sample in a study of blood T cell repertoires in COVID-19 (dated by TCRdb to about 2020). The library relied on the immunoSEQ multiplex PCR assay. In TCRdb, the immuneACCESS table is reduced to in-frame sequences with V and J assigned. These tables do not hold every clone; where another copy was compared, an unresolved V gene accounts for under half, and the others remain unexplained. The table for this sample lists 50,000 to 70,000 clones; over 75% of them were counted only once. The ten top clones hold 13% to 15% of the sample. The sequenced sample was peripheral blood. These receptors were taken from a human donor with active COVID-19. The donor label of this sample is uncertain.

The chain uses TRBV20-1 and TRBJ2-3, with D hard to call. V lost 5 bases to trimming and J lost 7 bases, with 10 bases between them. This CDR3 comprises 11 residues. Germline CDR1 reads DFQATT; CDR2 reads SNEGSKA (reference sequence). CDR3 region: CSAPLGNTQYF. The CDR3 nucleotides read TGCAGTGCTCCGTTGGGCAATACGCAGTATTTT.

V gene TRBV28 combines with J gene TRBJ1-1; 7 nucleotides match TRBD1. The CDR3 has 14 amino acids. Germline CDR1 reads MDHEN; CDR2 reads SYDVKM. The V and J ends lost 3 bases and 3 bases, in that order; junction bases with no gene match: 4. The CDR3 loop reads CASSLAGGYTEAFF. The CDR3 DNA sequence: TGTGCCAGCAGTTTGGCAGGGGGATACACTGAAGCTTTCTTT. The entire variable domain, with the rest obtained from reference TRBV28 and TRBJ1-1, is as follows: DVKVTQSSRYLVKRTGEKVFLECVQDMDHENMFWYRQDPGLGLRLIYFSYDVKMKEKGDIPEGYSVSREKKERFSLILESASTNQTSMYLCASSLAGGYTEAFFGQGTRLTVV.

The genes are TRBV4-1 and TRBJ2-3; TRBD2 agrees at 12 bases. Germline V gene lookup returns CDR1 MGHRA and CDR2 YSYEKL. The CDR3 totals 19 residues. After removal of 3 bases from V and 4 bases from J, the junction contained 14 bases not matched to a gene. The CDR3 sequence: CASSHLLAGGPGRADTQYF. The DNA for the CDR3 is TGCGCCAGCAGCCACCTCCTAGCGGGAGGGCCGGGTAGGGCAGATACGCAGTATTTT.

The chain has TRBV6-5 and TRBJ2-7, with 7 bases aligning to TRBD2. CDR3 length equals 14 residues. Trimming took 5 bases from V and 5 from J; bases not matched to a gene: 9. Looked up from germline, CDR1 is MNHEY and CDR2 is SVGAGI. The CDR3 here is CASSLLSGADEQYV. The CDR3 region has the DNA TGTGCCAGCAGTCTTCTCAGCGGGGCCGACGAGCAGTACGTC.

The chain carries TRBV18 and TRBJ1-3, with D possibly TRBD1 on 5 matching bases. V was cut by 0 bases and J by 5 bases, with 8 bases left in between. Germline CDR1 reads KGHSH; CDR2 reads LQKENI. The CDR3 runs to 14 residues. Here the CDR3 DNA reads TGTGCCAGCTCACCACCCGCAGGGAGAAACACCATATATTTT. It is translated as CASSPPAGRNTIYF.

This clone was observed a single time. CDR3 bases: TGTGCTAGTGCCTTTTTCACAGATACGCAGTATTTT. Translation: CASAFFTDTQYF. This sequence joins TRBV12-5 and TRBJ2-3; D remains ambiguous. Germline V lookup: CDR1 LGHNT, CDR2 FRNRAP. The CDR3 extends over 12 amino acids. Trimming took off 7 bases at V and 2 bases at J, with 7 bases between the two ends.

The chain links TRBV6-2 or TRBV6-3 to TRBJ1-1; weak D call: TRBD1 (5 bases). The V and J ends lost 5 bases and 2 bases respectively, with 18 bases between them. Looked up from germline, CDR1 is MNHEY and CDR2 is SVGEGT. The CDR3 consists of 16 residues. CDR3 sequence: CASSTLKWGENTEAFF. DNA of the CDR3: TGTGCCAGCAGTACTCTCAAGTGGGGGGAAAACACTGAAGCTTTCTTT.

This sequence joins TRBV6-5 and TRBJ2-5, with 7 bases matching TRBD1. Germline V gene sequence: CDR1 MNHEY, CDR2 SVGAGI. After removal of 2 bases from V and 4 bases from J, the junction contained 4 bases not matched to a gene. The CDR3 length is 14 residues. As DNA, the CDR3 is TGTGCCAGCAGTTACAGGGGGCGGGTAGAGACCCAGTACTTC. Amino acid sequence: CASSYRGRVETQYF.

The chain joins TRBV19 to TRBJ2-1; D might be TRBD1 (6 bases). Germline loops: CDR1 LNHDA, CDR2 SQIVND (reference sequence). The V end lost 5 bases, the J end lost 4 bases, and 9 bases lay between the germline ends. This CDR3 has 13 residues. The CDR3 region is CASSFGQYNEQFF. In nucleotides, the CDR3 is TGTGCCAGTAGTTTCGGACAGTACAATGAGCAGTTCTTC.

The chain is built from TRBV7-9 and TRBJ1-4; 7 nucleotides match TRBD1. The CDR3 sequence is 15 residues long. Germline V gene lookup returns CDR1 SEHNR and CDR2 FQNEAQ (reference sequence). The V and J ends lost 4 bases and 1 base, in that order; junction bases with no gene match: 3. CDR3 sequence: CASSYWTGTNEKLFF. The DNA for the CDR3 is TGTGCCAGCAGCTACTGGACAGGAACTAATGAAAAACTGTTTTTT.

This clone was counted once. In DNA form, the CDR3 reads TGTGCCAGCAGCTTAGGGGACACCCTTAGGTTGGCCCAGTACTTC. It translates to CASSLGDTLRLAQYF. The chain joins TRBV7-8 to TRBJ2-5; perhaps TRBD1 as D (6 bases). This CDR3 region has 15 residues. Germline CDR1 is SGHVS and CDR2 is FQNEAQ. Trimming pared 1 base from V and 9 bases from J, leaving 18 bases between.

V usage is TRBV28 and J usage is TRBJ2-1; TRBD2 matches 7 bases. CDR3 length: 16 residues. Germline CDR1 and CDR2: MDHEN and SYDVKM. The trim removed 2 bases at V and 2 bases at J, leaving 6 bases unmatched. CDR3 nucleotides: TGTGCCAGCAGTTTAGTGGCGGGAGCCACCTACAATGAGCAGTTCTTC. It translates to CASSLVAGATYNEQFF.

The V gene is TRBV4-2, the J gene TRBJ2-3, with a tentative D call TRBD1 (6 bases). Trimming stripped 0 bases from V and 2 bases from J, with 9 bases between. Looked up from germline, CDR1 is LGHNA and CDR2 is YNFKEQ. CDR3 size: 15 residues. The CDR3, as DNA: TGTGCCAGCAGCCAAGACTGGACAGACACAGATACGCAGTATTTT. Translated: CASSQDWTDTDTQYF.

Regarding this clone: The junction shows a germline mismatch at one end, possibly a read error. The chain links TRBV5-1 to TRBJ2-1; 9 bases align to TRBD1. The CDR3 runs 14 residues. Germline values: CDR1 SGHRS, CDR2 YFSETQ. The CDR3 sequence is CASSFWTGDNAQFF. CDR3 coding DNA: TGCGCCAGCAGCTTTTGGACAGGGGATAATGCGCAGTTCTTC.